This TCR beta chain is drawn from a study of vaccination and CD4 T cells after COVID-19. The Oncomine TCR Beta short-read assay sequenced DNA from cultured CD4+ T cells. Someone extracted genomic DNA from cultured CD4+ T cells. TCRdb reanalysed the PCR reads using MiXCR and keeps one entry per CDR3 protein. The table has about 12,000 distinct CDR3 sequences, around half seen once. Turning to this clonotype: The antigen remains unidentified.

Indicated treatment: roughly 10-day PBMC culture with coronavirus spike peptide pools or control peptides (ViraFEST assay). The sequencing used cultured CD4+ T cells from blood, collected after SARS-CoV-2 vaccination. This receptor was obtained from a human donor with COVID-19.

The CDR3 DNA reads as TGTGCCAGCAGTGCCGGGACACCAATACTCTACGAGCAGTACTTC. It translates to CASSAGTPILYEQYF. The chain joins TRBV6-1 to TRBJ2-7; possibly TRBD1 for D (6 bases). Germline assignment: CDR1 MNHNS and CDR2 SASEGT. CDR3 length: 15 residues. V was trimmed by 4 bases and J by 3 bases, leaving 16 bases between them.